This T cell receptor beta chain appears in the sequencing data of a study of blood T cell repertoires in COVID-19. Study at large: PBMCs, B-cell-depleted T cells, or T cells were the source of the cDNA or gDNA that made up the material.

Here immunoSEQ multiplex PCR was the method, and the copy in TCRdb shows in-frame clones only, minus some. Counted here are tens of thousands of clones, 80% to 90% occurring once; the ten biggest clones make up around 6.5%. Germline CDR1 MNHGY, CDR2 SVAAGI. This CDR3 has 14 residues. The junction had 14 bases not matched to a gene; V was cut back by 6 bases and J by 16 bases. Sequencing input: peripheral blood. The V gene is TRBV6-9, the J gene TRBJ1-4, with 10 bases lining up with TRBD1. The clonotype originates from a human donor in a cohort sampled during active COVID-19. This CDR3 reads CASREGQGTVGGFF. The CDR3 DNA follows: TGTGCCAGCAGAGAGGGACAGGGGACCGTCGGCGGGTTTTTT.